The 10 T cell receptor beta chains listed next were all sequenced from one sample in a study of T cells after yellow fever vaccination. TCRdb ran MiXCR on the 5' RACE reads and lists one entry per CDR3 protein. In the table there are about 400,000 distinct CDR3 sequences, around 6.5% of which are singletons. This specimen was PBMCs, taken 5 days after the yellow fever booster vaccination. These receptors were collected from a man in his thirties or forties who received the YFV17D yellow fever vaccine.

This clonotype was detected only a few times. As DNA, the CDR3 is TGTGCCAGCAGCGTAGCACTAGGGGAGAGTACGCAGTATTTT. It encodes CASSVALGESTQYF. The V call is TRBV9, the J call TRBJ2-3; either TRBD1 or TRBD2 may supply D (5 bases each). Germline CDR1 is SGDLS and CDR2 is YYNGEE. This CDR3 has 14 amino acids. V shed 0 bases and J shed 8 bases, with 13 bases lying between them.

There are a few counts of this clonotype. This chain joins TRBV20-1 and TRBJ2-1, with 8 positions matching TRBD2. The CDR3 is made up of 15 amino acids. V lost 3 bases to trimming and J lost 9 bases; unmatched junction nucleotides: 13. From germline, CDR1 is DFQATT and CDR2 SNEGSKA (reference sequence). CDR3: CSASGGSGRASEQFF. The DNA for the CDR3 is TGCAGTGCTAGTGGCGGGAGCGGGAGAGCGAGTGAGCAGTTCTTC.

The sample holds many counts of this clonotype. V gene TRBV18 combines with J gene TRBJ1-1; D not resolved. The CDR3 is 13 amino acids. CDR1 and CDR2 (germline): KGHSH, LQKENI. The V and J ends lost 2 bases and 3 bases respectively, with 7 bases between them. CDR3 bases: TGTGCCAGCTCACCAGGGCAGGACACTGAAGCTTTCTTT. This translates into CASSPGQDTEAFF.

V and J are TRBV5-1 and TRBJ1-1, with 7 positions matching TRBD1. The CDR3 is 12 amino acids. In germline, CDR1 is SGHRS, CDR2 YFSETQ. Trimming took 4 bases from V and 8 from J; bases not matched to a gene: 5. The CDR3 here is CASSVDRTEAFF. The CDR3 DNA reads TGCGCCAGCAGCGTGGACAGGACGGAAGCTTTCTTT.

This clonotype has ten or more counts. The chain joins TRBV28 to TRBJ2-4; 7 nucleotides agree with TRBD2. The CDR3 length is 16 residues. CDR1 is MDHEN, CDR2 SYDVKM, per germline. With 3 bases clipped from V and 0 bases from J, the junction kept 5 bases outside the gene matches. CDR3 region: CASSLRVAGAKNIQYF. The CDR3 coding sequence is TGTGCCAGCAGTTTGAGGGTAGCGGGAGCCAAAAACATTCAGTACTTC. The full variable domain, with the rest looked up from reference TRBV28 and TRBJ2-4, is DVKVTQSSRYLVKRTGEKVFLECVQDMDHENMFWYRQDPGLGLRLIYFSYDVKMKEKGDIPEGYSVSREKKERFSLILESASTNQTSMYLCASSLRVAGAKNIQYFGAGTRLSVL.

V and J are TRBV20-1 and TRBJ2-1, with D possibly being TRBD1 (5 bases). Per germline, CDR1 DFQATT and CDR2 SNEGSKA (reference sequence). The CDR3 contains 14 residues. The V gene lost 2 bases and the J gene lost 0 bases, with 8 bases spanning the gap. CDR3 DNA sequence: TGCAGTGCTAGAAGGGGCTTCTCCTACAATGAGCAGTTCTTC. It encodes CSARRGFSYNEQFF.

The table lists this clonotype with many counts. This chain uses TRBV2 with TRBJ2-7, with D tentatively TRBD2 (5 bases). Germline CDR1 reads SNHLY; CDR2 reads FYNNEI. Deletions cut 9 bases from V and 3 bases from J, with 15 bases between. The CDR3 loop spans 13 amino acids. Here the CDR3 DNA reads TGTGCCAGTGGGGAGCTACGGGGCTACGAGCAGTACTTC. Its protein is CASGELRGYEQYF.

This clonotype has a count of ten or more. V is TRBV5-6 and J is TRBJ2-5; D not certain. The germline V and J ends were trimmed by 10 bases and 5 bases, with 18 bases remaining between them. This CDR3 is 13 amino acids long. Germline loops: CDR1 SGHDT, CDR2 YYEEEE. The DNA of the CDR3 is TGTGCCTCTGGGCATGGGGTTGGGGAGACCCAGTACTTC. Translating it yields CASGHGVGETQYF.

The chain joins TRBV6-5 to TRBJ2-3, with D uncertain. V lost 2 bases and J 4 bases, leaving 10 bases between the germline ends. The V gene's germline CDR1 is MNHEY and CDR2 SVGAGI. The CDR3 covers 14 residues. The CDR3 sequence is CASSYVVHADTQYF. CDR3 DNA sequence: TGTGCCAGCAGTTACGTAGTCCACGCAGATACGCAGTATTTT.

This chain connects TRBV4-3 to TRBJ2-1, with no clear D. This CDR3 is built from 15 residues. In germline, CDR1 is LGHNA, CDR2 YSLEER. The germline V and J ends were trimmed by 3 bases and 4 bases, with 13 bases remaining between them. The CDR3 coding sequence is TGCGCCAGCAGCCATGCCTATGACACGTACAATGAGCAGTTCTTC. Protein sequence: CASSHAYDTYNEQFF.